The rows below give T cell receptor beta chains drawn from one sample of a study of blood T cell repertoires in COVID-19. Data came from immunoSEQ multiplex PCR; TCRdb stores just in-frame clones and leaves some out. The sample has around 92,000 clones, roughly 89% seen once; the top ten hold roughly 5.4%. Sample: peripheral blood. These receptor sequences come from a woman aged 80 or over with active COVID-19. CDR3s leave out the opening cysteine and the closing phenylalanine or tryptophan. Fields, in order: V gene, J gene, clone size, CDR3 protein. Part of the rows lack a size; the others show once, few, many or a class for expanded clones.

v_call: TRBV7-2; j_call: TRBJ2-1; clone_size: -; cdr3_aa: ASSPARGGYNEQF
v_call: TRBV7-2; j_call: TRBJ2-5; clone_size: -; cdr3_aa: ASSPGLAGLYQETQY
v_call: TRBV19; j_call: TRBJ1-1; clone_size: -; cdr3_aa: ASSRDRANTEAF
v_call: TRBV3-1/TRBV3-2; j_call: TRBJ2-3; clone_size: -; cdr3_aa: ASSPHSRGTDTQY
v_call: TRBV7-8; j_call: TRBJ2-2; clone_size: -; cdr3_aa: ASSSGAATTGELF
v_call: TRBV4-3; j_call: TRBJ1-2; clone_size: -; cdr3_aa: ASSQDPWTGFSGYT
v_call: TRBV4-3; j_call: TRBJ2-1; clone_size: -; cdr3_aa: ASSQETGWAGEQF
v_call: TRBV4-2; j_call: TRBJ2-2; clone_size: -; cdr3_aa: ASSQDSVSSTYGTGELF
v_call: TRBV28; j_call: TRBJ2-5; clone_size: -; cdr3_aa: ASSLTGVPQETQY
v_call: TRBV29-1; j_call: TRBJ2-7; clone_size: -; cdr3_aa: SANGIGSYEQY
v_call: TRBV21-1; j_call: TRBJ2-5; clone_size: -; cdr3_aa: ASSNPRLWGLAGETQY
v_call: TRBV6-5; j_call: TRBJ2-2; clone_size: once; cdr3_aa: ASRLDSLNTGELF
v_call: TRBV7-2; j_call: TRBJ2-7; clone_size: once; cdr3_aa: ASSPSSGRVPYEQY
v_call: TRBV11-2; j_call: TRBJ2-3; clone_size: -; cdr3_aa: ASSLDRGTDTQY
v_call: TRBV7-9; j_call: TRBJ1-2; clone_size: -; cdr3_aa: ASSIGDNYGYT
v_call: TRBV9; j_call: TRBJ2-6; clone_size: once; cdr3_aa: ASSGEGTVRNGANVLT
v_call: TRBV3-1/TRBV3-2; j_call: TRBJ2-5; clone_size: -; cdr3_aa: ASSQAEATQY
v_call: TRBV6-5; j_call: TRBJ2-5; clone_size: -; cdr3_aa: ASSSGGRAAQY
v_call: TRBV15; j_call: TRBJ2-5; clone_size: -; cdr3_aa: ATSRGTSRETQY
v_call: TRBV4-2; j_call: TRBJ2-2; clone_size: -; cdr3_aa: ASSRTDRNTGELF
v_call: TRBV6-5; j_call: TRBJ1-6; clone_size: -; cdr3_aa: ASRSEGSGSPLH
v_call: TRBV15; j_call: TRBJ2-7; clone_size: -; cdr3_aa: ATSGGGLAGVEQY
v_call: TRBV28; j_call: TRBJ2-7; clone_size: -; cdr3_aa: ASSGGQGSYEQY
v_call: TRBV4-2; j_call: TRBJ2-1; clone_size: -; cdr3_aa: ASSTRTPVSYNEQF
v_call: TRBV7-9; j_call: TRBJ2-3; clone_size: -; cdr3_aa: ASSPLLAESTDTQY
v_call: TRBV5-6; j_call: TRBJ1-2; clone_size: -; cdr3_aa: ASSLTGLYGYT
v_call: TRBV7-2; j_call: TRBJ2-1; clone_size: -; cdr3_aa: ASSSTTSGVYNEQF